Below, 20 T cell receptor beta chains from the same sample are listed, as sequenced in a study of blood T cell repertoires in COVID-19. TCRdb's copy holds only in-frame clones and misses some; the assay was immunoSEQ multiplex PCR. In the table there are approximately 190,000 clones, around nine tenths of which are singletons. What was sequenced was peripheral blood. Every receptor here comes from a man in his sixties or seventies with active or convalescent COVID-19.

The CDR3 sequence is CSVEYSDRGAADTQYF. CDR3 nucleotides: TGCAGCGTTGAATATAGCGACAGGGGGGCGGCAGATACGCAGTATTTT. This chain connects TRBV29-1 to TRBJ2-3; 9 bases map to TRBD1. The CDR3 spans 16 residues. Looked up from germline, CDR1 is SQVTM and CDR2 is ANQGSEA. After removal of 2 bases from V and 4 bases from J, the junction contained 10 bases not matched to a gene.

The V call is TRBV7-2, the J call TRBJ1-6, with 7 bases matching TRBD1. V gave up 6 bases and J gave up 10 bases; unmatched junction bases: 9. The CDR3 is 14 amino acids. Germline values: CDR1 SGHTA, CDR2 FQGNSA. The CDR3 protein is CASSIGTDLSPLHF. The DNA of the CDR3 is TGTGCCAGCAGTATCGGGACAGATTTATCACCCCTCCACTTT.

The J gene is TRBJ1-2, the V gene TRBV4-3, with no clear D. Between the trimmed V and J ends, which lost 0 bases and 4 bases, there was a span of 9 bases. Per germline, CDR1 LGHNA and CDR2 YSLEER. This CDR3 contains 14 residues. The CDR3 sequence is CASSQELRAYGYTF. DNA of the CDR3: TGCGCCAGCAGCCAAGAACTGAGAGCCTATGGCTACACCTTC.

The chain employs TRBV10-2 and TRBJ1-1, with D possibly TRBD1 on 6 matching bases. The V gene lost 6 bases and the J gene lost 2 bases, with 10 bases spanning the gap. CDR3 length equals 13 residues. Germline V gives CDR1 WSHSY, CDR2 SAAADI. The CDR3 sequence is CASRDSANTEAFF. CDR3 nucleotides: TGCGCCAGCAGGGACAGTGCTAACACTGAAGCTTTCTTT.

V and J are TRBV29-1 and TRBJ1-5, with D possibly being TRBD1 (6 bases). This CDR3 has 13 amino acids. Per the germline V gene, CDR1 is SQVTM and CDR2 is ANQGSEA. V dropped 6 bases and J dropped 5 bases, with 14 bases sitting between them. The CDR3 here is CSVQQGTDQPQHF. The DNA for the CDR3 is TGCAGCGTGCAACAGGGTACGGATCAGCCCCAGCATTTT.

This clone occurred once. The chain has TRBV7-2 and TRBJ1-6, with unresolved D. Deletions cut 1 base from V and 11 bases from J, with 12 bases between. This CDR3 contains 14 residues. Per germline, CDR1 SGHTA and CDR2 FQGNSA. CDR3 in DNA: TGTGCCAGCAGCTTAGGAGTGCCCGGGACACCCCTCCACTTT. This encodes CASSLGVPGTPLHF.

This chain links TRBV7-2 with TRBJ1-3; TRBD1 matches at 9 bases. V trimming: 5 bases; J trimming: 4 bases; junction bases outside the gene matches: 6. The CDR3 consists of 15 residues. Germline loops: CDR1 SGHTA, CDR2 FQGNSA. The CDR3 region has the DNA TGTGCCAGCAGCGAATCACAGGGGGCAGGAAACACCATATATTTT. Translating gives CASSESQGAGNTIYF.

This chain links TRBV7-2 with TRBJ2-2; D may be TRBD2 (6 bases). The V and J ends lost 6 bases and 0 bases respectively, with 11 bases between them. Germline-derived CDR1 and CDR2 are SGHTA and FQGNSA. The length of the CDR3 is 15 residues. CDR3 DNA: TGTGCCAGCAGTCGCGGGGCATCGAACACCGGGGAGCTGTTTTTT. Amino acids: CASSRGASNTGELFF. Filled out from reference TRBV7-2 and TRBJ2-2, the complete variable domain reads GAGVSQSPSNKVTEKGKDVELRCDPISGHTALYWYRQSLGQGLEFLIYFQGNSAPDKSGLPSDRFSAERTGGSVSTLTIQRTQQEDSAVYLCASSRGASNTGELFFGEGSRLTVL.

The chain joins TRBV7-2 to TRBJ2-5; 12 bases line up with TRBD2. Germline values: CDR1 SGHTA, CDR2 FQGNSA. The CDR3 totals 17 residues. Germline trimming cut 5 bases from V and 4 bases from J; bases unmatched to any gene: 11. The CDR3 DNA sequence: TGTGCCAGCAGCAAATATACGACTAGCGGGGGTAGAGAGACCCAGTACTTC. Translation: CASSKYTTSGGRETQYF.

The rearrangement uses TRBV29-1 and TRBJ2-1; D remains ambiguous. In germline, CDR1 is SQVTM, CDR2 ANQGSEA. The CDR3 has 10 amino acids. The CDR3 DNA reads TGCTCCGGTCTATCCAATGAGCAGTTCTTC. As protein: CSGLSNEQFF.

The rearrangement joins TRBV5-5 to TRBJ1-4; 7 nucleotides align to TRBD1. CDR3 length: 17 amino acids. Germline CDR1 and CDR2: SGHKS and YYEKEE (reference sequence). Trimming at V came to 0 bases and at J to 7 bases, leaving 12 bases not matched to a gene. The CDR3 sequence: CASSLGGLEGGAEKLFF. CDR3 DNA: TGTGCCAGCAGCTTGGGAGGTTTGGAAGGGGGCGCTGAAAAACTGTTTTTT.

This rearrangement joins TRBV7-2 to TRBJ2-3; TRBD2 agrees at 7 bases. CDR3 length: 14 residues. In germline, CDR1 is SGHTA, CDR2 FQGNSA. The V and J ends lost 2 bases and 4 bases, in that order; junction bases with no gene match: 3. This CDR3 is CASSLLAGADTQYF. In nucleotides, the CDR3 is TGTGCCAGCAGCTTACTCGCGGGAGCAGATACGCAGTATTTT. Variable domain in full (rest from reference TRBV7-2 and TRBJ2-3): GAGVSQSPSNKVTEKGKDVELRCDPISGHTALYWYRQSLGQGLEFLIYFQGNSAPDKSGLPSDRFSAERTGGSVSTLTIQRTQQEDSAVYLCASSLLAGADTQYFGPGTRLTVL.

The chain uses TRBV30 and TRBJ1-6; possibly TRBD1 for D (5 bases). The germline V gene encodes CDR1 GTSNPN and CDR2 SVGIG (reference sequence). V was cut by 3 bases and J by 3 bases, with 9 bases left in between. The CDR3 covers 14 residues. For the CDR3, the DNA is TGTGCCTGGAGGTTCGGGGGCTATAATTCACCCCTCCACTTT. It is translated as CAWRFGGYNSPLHF.

J is TRBJ2-1 and V is TRBV2; perhaps TRBD2 as D (6 bases). CDR3 length equals 17 residues. From germline, CDR1 is SNHLY and CDR2 FYNNEI. The V end was cut by 7 bases, the J end by 6 bases, with 25 bases between. The CDR3 nucleotides are TGTGCCAGCAAAGACCCTTCCGGGACTTTCTCGGGCAATGAGCAGTTCTTC. This encodes CASKDPSGTFSGNEQFF. Drawing the rest from reference TRBV2 and TRBJ2-1, the complete variable domain is EPEVTQTPSHQVTQMGQEVILRCVPISNHLYFYWYRQILGQKVEFLVSFYNNEISEKSEIFDDQFSVERPDGSNFTLKIRSTKLEDSAMYFCASKDPSGTFSGNEQFFGPGTRLTVL.

This clone was recorded once. The J gene is TRBJ2-7, the V gene TRBV18, with TRBD1 matching 8 bases. V was clipped by 3 bases and J by 5 bases; unmatched bases: 3. This CDR3 spans 13 amino acids. Per germline, CDR1 KGHSH and CDR2 LQKENI. CDR3 protein: CASSPGQADEQYF. The CDR3 nucleotides read TGTGCCAGCTCACCGGGACAGGCCGACGAGCAGTACTTC.

The chain combines TRBV7-2 with TRBJ1-1, with D unresolved. Germline V gene data show CDR1 as SGHTA and CDR2 as FQGNSA. The germline V and J ends were trimmed by 0 bases and 5 bases, with 10 bases remaining between them. The CDR3 length is 14 residues. Here the CDR3 reads CASSLAEGGTEAFF. In DNA, the CDR3 is TGTGCCAGCAGCTTAGCGGAAGGCGGAACTGAAGCTTTCTTT. Full variable domain (remainder filled in from reference TRBV7-2 and TRBJ1-1): GAGVSQSPSNKVTEKGKDVELRCDPISGHTALYWYRQSLGQGLEFLIYFQGNSAPDKSGLPSDRFSAERTGGSVSTLTIQRTQQEDSAVYLCASSLAEGGTEAFFGQGTRLTVV.

This clone was counted a single time. The chain joins TRBV11-2 to TRBJ2-6, with D perhaps matching TRBD2 (7 bases). V was shortened by 6 bases and J by 4 bases, with 16 bases between the two germline ends. This CDR3 comprises 16 residues. CDR1 and CDR2 (germline): SGHAT, FQNNGV. The CDR3 bases are TGTGCCAGCAGACGATGGGGGGGGGCCGGGGCCAACGTCCTGACTTTC. It encodes CASRRWGGAGANVLTF. Drawing the rest from reference TRBV11-2 and TRBJ2-6, the complete variable domain is EAGVAQSPRYKIIEKRQSVAFWCNPISGHATLYWYQQILGQGPKLLIQFQNNGVVDDSQLPKDRFSAERLKGVDSTLKIQPAKLEDSAVYLCASRRWGGAGANVLTFGAGSRLTVL.

CDR3: CSVSTHRGLAVNNEQFF. CDR3 in DNA: TGCAGCGTCTCAACCCACCGGGGACTAGCGGTCAACAATGAGCAGTTCTTC. This rearrangement joins TRBV29-1 to TRBJ2-1; 11 bases agree with TRBD2. V lost 6 bases, J lost 5 bases, and 15 bases stayed unmatched. This CDR3 has 17 amino acids. CDR1 is SQVTM, CDR2 ANQGSEA, per germline.

V usage is TRBV24-1 and J usage is TRBJ2-1; D is unresolved. Germline-derived CDR1 and CDR2 are KGHDR and SFDVKD. The CDR3 contains 15 residues. Trimming removed 5 bases at V and 4 bases at J, with 14 bases between. This CDR3 is CATSAPWANYNEQFF. The CDR3 DNA reads as TGTGCCACCAGTGCCCCTTGGGCAAATTACAATGAGCAGTTCTTC.

This chain connects TRBV19 to TRBJ1-4, with TRBD1 matching over 10 bases. Germline CDR1 and CDR2: LNHDA and SQIVND (reference sequence). CDR3 length: 16 residues. V shed 6 bases, J shed 7 bases, and the junction held 11 bases outside the gene matches. CDR3 protein: CASSGDRGLRAEKLFF. CDR3 bases: TGTGCCAGTAGCGGGGACAGGGGTTTGAGGGCTGAAAAACTGTTTTTT.